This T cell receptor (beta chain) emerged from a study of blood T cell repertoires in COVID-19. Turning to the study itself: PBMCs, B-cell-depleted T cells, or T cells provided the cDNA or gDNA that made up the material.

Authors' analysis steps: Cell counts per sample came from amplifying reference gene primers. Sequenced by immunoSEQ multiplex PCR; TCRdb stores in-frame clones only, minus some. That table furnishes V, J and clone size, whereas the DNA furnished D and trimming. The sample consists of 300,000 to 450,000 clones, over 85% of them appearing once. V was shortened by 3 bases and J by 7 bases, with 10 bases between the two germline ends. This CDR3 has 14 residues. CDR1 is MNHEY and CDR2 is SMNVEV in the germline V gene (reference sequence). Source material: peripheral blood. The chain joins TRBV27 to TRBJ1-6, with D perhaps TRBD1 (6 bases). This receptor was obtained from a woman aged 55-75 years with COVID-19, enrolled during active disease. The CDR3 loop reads CASSFQGRNSPLHF. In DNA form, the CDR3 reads TGTGCCAGCAGTTTTCAGGGGCGGAATTCACCCCTCCACTTT.